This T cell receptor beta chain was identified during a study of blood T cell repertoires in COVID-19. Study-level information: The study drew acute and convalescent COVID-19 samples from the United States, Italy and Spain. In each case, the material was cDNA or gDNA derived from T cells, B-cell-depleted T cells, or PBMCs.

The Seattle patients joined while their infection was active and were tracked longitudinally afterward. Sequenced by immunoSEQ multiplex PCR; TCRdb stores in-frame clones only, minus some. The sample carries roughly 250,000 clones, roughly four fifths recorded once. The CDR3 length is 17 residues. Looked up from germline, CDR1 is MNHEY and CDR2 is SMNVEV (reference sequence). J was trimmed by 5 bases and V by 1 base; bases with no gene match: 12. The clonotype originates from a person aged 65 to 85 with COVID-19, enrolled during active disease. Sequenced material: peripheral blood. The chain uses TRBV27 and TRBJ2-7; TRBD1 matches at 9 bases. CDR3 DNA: TGTGCCAGCAGTTTATTAAGTCCGGGACAGGGTCGGAACGAGCAGTACTTC. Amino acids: CASSLLSPGQGRNEQYF.